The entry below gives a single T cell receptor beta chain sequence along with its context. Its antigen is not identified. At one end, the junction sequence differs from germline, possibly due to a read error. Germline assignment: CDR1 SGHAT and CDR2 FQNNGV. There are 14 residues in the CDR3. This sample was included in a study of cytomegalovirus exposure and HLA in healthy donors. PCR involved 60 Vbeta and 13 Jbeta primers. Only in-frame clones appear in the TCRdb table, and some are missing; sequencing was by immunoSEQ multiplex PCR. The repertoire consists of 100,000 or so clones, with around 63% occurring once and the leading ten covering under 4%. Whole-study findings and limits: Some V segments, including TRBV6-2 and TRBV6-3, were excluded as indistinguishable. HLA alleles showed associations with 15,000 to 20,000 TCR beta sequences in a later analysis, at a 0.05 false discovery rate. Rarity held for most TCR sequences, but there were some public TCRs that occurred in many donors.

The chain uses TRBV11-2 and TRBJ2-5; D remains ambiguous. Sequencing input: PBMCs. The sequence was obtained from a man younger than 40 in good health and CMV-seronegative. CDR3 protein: CASSFQSSQEAQYF. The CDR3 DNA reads TGTGCCAGCAGCTTTCAGTCATCCCAAGAGGCCCAGTACTTC.